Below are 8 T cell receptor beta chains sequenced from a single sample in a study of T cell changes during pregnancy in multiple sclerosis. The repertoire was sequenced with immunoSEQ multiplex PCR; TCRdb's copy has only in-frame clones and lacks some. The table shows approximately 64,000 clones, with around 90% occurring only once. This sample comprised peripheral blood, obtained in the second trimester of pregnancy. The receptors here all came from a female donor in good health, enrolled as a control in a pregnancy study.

In nucleotides, the CDR3 is TGTGCCAGCAGTCGGGGGGTACCGTCAGATACGCAGTATTTT. Amino acids: CASSRGVPSDTQYF. This chain links TRBV28 with TRBJ2-3; TRBD2 matches 7 bases. Per germline, CDR1 MDHEN and CDR2 SYDVKM. This CDR3 contains 14 residues. J gave up 4 bases and V 5 bases, and 6 bases lay outside the gene matches.

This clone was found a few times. CDR3 loop: CASSTSGTGNTEAFF. As DNA, the CDR3 is TGTGCCAGCAGTACCTCCGGGACAGGGAACACTGAAGCTTTCTTT. The V call is TRBV6-5, the J call TRBJ1-1; 8 nucleotides match TRBD1. After removal of 5 bases from V and 1 base from J, the junction contained 6 bases not matched to a gene. The CDR3 spans 15 residues. CDR1 is MNHEY and CDR2 is SVGAGI in the germline V gene.

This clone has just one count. Written as DNA, the CDR3 is TGCGCCAGCAGCCGACCACTAGCGGACAATGAGCAGTTCTTC. Translated, it gives CASSRPLADNEQFF. This sequence joins TRBV4-1 and TRBJ2-1, with 8 bases matching TRBD2. This CDR3 region has 14 residues. V lost 4 bases to trimming and J lost 5 bases; unmatched junction nucleotides: 4. CDR1 is MGHRA and CDR2 is YSYEKL in the germline V gene.

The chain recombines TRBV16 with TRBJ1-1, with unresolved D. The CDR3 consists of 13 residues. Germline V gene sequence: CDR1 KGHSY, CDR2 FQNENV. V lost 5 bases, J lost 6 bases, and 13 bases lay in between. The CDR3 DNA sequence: TGTGCCAGCAGCTTCGGACTTGGGGCTGAAGCTTTCTTT. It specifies CASSFGLGAEAFF.

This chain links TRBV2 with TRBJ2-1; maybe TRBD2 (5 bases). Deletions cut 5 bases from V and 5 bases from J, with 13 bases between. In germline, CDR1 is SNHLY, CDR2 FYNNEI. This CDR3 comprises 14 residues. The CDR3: CASSPGRADNEQFF. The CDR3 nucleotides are TGTGCCAGCAGTCCAGGTCGAGCGGACAATGAGCAGTTCTTC.

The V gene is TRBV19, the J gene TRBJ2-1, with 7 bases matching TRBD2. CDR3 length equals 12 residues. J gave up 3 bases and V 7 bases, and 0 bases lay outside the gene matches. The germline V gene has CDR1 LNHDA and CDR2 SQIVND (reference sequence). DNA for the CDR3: TGTGCCAGTACTAGCGGCTACAATGAGCAGTTCTTC. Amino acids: CASTSGYNEQFF.

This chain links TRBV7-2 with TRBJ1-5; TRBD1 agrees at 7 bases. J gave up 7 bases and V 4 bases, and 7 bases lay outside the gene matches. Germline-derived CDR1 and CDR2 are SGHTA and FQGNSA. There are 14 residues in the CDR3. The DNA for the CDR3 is TGTGCCAGCAGCTCCTATCAGGGGGGACAGCCCCAGCATTTT. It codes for CASSSYQGGQPQHF. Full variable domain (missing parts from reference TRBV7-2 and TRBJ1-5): GAGVSQSPSNKVTEKGKDVELRCDPISGHTALYWYRQSLGQGLEFLIYFQGNSAPDKSGLPSDRFSAERTGGSVSTLTIQRTQQEDSAVYLCASSSYQGGQPQHFGDGTRLSIL.

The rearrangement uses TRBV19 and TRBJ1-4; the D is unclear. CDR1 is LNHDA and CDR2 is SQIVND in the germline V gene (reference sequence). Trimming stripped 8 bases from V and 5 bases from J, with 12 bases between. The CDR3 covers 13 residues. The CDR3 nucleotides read TGTGCCAGTGAGAGAGGCAGAAATGAAAAACTGTTTTTT. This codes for CASERGRNEKLFF.